Listed here are 19 T cell receptor beta chains from one sample, sequenced in a study of OX40 agonist ivuxolimab in advanced cancers. Data came from immunoSEQ multiplex PCR; TCRdb stores just in-frame clones and leaves some out. The data show 50,000 to 65,000 clones, approximately 90% seen once. Sequences were derived from CD4+ or CD8+ T cells sorted from blood, sampled in a trial of the OX40 agonist ivuxolimab. The receptor source for this set is an adult with an advanced solid tumor such as melanoma, head and neck, liver or kidney cancer.

This chain joins TRBV29-1 and TRBJ2-7; D ambiguous. Germline CDR1 and CDR2: SQVTM and ANQGSEA. The CDR3 totals 12 residues. V was trimmed by 2 bases and J by 0 bases, leaving 5 bases between them. The CDR3, as DNA: TGCAGCGTTGAAACGATCTCCTACGAGCAGTACTTC. It translates to CSVETISYEQYF.

The V call is TRBV10-3, the J call TRBJ2-2; 10 nucleotides agree with TRBD2. Germline V gene lookup returns CDR1 ENHRY and CDR2 SYGVKD. The CDR3 has 14 amino acids. Trimming cost V 9 bases and J 0 bases; bases outside gene matches: 1. The CDR3 DNA is TGTGCCATAGGACTAGCGGCGAACACCGGGGAGCTGTTTTTT. Translated, it gives CAIGLAANTGELFF.

The chain is built from TRBV15 and TRBJ2-4, with unresolved D. The length of the CDR3 is 14 residues. Trimming took off 5 bases at V and 0 bases at J, with 8 bases between the two ends. Per germline, CDR1 LNHNV and CDR2 YYDKDF (reference sequence). The CDR3 loop reads CATSLPLAKNIQYF. Here the CDR3 DNA reads TGTGCCACCAGCCTACCTCTAGCCAAAAACATTCAGTACTTC.

V gene TRBV11-1 combines with J gene TRBJ2-6; either TRBD1 or TRBD2 may supply D (5 bases each). Germline V CDR1 and CDR2: SGHAT, FQDESV (reference sequence). V was cut by 6 bases and J by 2 bases, with 11 bases left in between. The CDR3 is 15 residues long. The CDR3 DNA reads TGTGCCAGCAGTATGAGGGGAGCTGGGGCCAACGTCCTGACTTTC. The encoded protein is CASSMRGAGANVLTF.

The chain carries TRBV5-4 and TRBJ1-1, with D unresolved. Germline V gene sequence: CDR1 SGHNT, CDR2 YYREEE (reference sequence). Trimming removed 0 bases at V and 0 bases at J, with 9 bases between. The CDR3 runs 15 residues. DNA for the CDR3: TGTGCCAGCAGCTTGGGAAGAGCTATGAACACTGAAGCTTTCTTT. Encoded protein: CASSLGRAMNTEAFF.

A single count supports this clone. The chain is built from TRBV7-8 and TRBJ2-5; the D is unclear. The V gene lost 4 bases and the J gene lost 4 bases, with 7 bases spanning the gap. There are 12 residues in the CDR3. Germline V gives CDR1 SGHVS, CDR2 FQNEAQ. The CDR3 loop reads CASSSPLETQYF. The CDR3 DNA sequence: TGTGCCAGCAGCTCCCCCTTAGAGACCCAGTACTTC.

The J gene is TRBJ2-1, the V gene TRBV7-3; weak D call: TRBD1 (6 bases). V lost 1 base and J lost 9, with 10 bases in between. The CDR3 contains 13 residues. The V gene's germline CDR1 is SGHTA and CDR2 FQGTGA. The CDR3: CASSLKNRAEQFF. The CDR3 bases are TGTGCCAGCAGCTTAAAGAACAGGGCTGAGCAGTTCTTC.

Written as DNA, the CDR3 is TGTGCCAGCAGGACTAGCGACAAGTACAATGAGCAGTTCTTC. Protein product: CASRTSDKYNEQFF. This rearrangement joins TRBV6-5 to TRBJ2-1; 8 positions agree with TRBD2. The CDR3 covers 14 residues. The V segment lost 6 bases and the J segment 4 bases; nucleotides outside the gene matches: 5. Germline V lookup: CDR1 MNHEY, CDR2 SVGAGI.

This chain joins TRBV5-6 and TRBJ1-1; D uncertain. Germline values: CDR1 SGHDT, CDR2 YYEEEE. The CDR3 is 16 residues long. The germline V and J ends were trimmed by 0 bases and 4 bases, with 16 bases remaining between them. The CDR3 DNA reads TGTGCCAGCAGCTTGGCCCCCACGGGAACTCTCACTGAAGCTTTCTTT. Translated, it gives CASSLAPTGTLTEAFF.

The chain couples TRBV11-2 to TRBJ2-1, with TRBD2 matching 11 bases. V lost 5 bases to trimming and J lost 8 bases; unmatched junction nucleotides: 14. This CDR3 is built from 17 residues. The germline V gene has CDR1 SGHAT and CDR2 FQNNGV. CDR3 sequence reads: CASSPRKGISGRDEQFF. The CDR3 region has the DNA TGTGCCAGCAGCCCCCGGAAGGGGATTAGCGGGAGGGATGAGCAGTTCTTC. Supplemented by reference TRBV11-2 and TRBJ2-1, the full variable domain reads EAGVAQSPRYKIIEKRQSVAFWCNPISGHATLYWYQQILGQGPKLLIQFQNNGVVDDSQLPKDRFSAERLKGVDSTLKIQPAKLEDSAVYLCASSPRKGISGRDEQFFGPGTRLTVL.

V gene TRBV6-6 combines with J gene TRBJ1-5; tentatively, D is TRBD1 (5 bases). CDR3 length: 16 residues. Trimming took off 6 bases at V and 0 bases at J, with 15 bases between the two ends. Looked up from germline, CDR1 is MNHNY and CDR2 is SVGAGI (reference sequence). CDR3 amino acids: CASRVSGGNSNQPQHF. CDR3 coding DNA: TGTGCCAGCAGAGTCAGTGGGGGTAATAGCAATCAGCCCCAGCATTTT.

This clone was recorded only once. The chain carries TRBV10-3 and TRBJ2-1; D unclear. Trimming left V 6 bases short and J 3 bases short, with 9 bases between. The CDR3 has 13 amino acids. Germline V lookup: CDR1 ENHRY, CDR2 SYGVKD. CDR3: CAISDPNYNEQFF. The CDR3 DNA is TGTGCCATCAGCGACCCAAACTACAATGAGCAGTTCTTC.

This chain links TRBV28 with TRBJ1-3; D not resolved. CDR3 size: 12 residues. Trimming shortened V by 7 bases and J by 4 bases, and 8 bases separated the two germline ends. Germline-derived CDR1 and CDR2 are MDHEN and SYDVKM. CDR3 amino acids: CASNGLGNTIYF. DNA of the CDR3: TGTGCCAGCAACGGGCTCGGAAACACCATATATTTT.

The V and J genes are TRBV5-1 and TRBJ2-5; 8 positions agree with TRBD2. Per germline, CDR1 SGHRS and CDR2 YFSETQ. This CDR3 has 16 residues. The ends lost 0 bases at V and 1 base at J; junction bases unmatched: 5. The CDR3 loop reads CASSLVAGSSQETQYF. DNA for the CDR3: TGCGCCAGCAGCTTGGTAGCGGGGTCCTCCCAAGAGACCCAGTACTTC.

The J gene is TRBJ2-7, the V gene TRBV11-2, with TRBD1 identical over 10 bases. Germline-derived CDR1 and CDR2 are SGHAT and FQNNGV. The V segment lost 5 bases and the J segment 1 base; nucleotides outside the gene matches: 5. This CDR3 has 15 residues. The CDR3 sequence: CASSIVDRGSYEQYF. In DNA form, the CDR3 reads TGTGCCAGCAGCATCGTGGACAGGGGGTCCTACGAGCAGTACTTC.

J is TRBJ2-7 and V is TRBV5-6; possibly TRBD2 for D (5 bases). The CDR3 length is 14 residues. The germline V gene encodes CDR1 SGHDT and CDR2 YYEEEE. V shed 0 bases and J shed 5 bases, with 12 bases lying between them. The DNA for the CDR3 is TGTGCCAGCAGCTTGGTGGACGGAGGCGACGAGCAGTACTTC. Translated: CASSLVDGGDEQYF.

The chain is built from TRBV23-1 and TRBJ2-2, with 11 bases fitting TRBD1. TRBV23-1 is an open reading frame whose function is uncertain. CDR3 size: 15 residues. The ends lost 6 bases at V and 5 bases at J; junction bases unmatched: 5. The CDR3 nucleotides are TGCGCCAGCAGCCGGGGACAGGGGGAAACCGGGGAGCTGTTTTTT. Protein sequence: CASSRGQGETGELFF.

The chain carries TRBV11-1 and TRBJ2-7; no definite D call. V dropped 4 bases and J dropped 5 bases, with 6 bases sitting between them. This CDR3 is built from 11 residues. Germline V CDR1 and CDR2: SGHAT, FQDESV (reference sequence). The CDR3 DNA sequence: TGTGCCAGCAGCTCTTACCACGAGCAGTACTTC. Amino acid sequence: CASSSYHEQYF.

The CDR3: CASSLNIEAFF. The CDR3 coding sequence is TGTGCCAGCAGCCTAAACATAGAAGCTTTCTTT. V and J are TRBV6-6 and TRBJ1-1, with unresolved D. The CDR3 is 11 residues long. Germline V gives CDR1 MNHNY, CDR2 SVGAGI (reference sequence). Trimming took 6 bases from V and 8 from J, leaving 10 bases between them.